This T cell receptor (beta chain) was obtained from a study of T cell repertoires in cytomegalovirus infection. Study overall: Through public TCR beta signatures, both CMV infection and matching HLA type were indicated.

Study results and limitations: HLA-C-restricted CMV-specific TCR beta clonotypes prevailed in the ex vivo response. CMV carriers with the relevant HLA were identified by cumulative public TCR beta family frequency.

The trim removed 7 bases at V and 6 bases at J, leaving 6 bases unmatched. This CDR3 region has 13 residues. Germline CDR1 and CDR2: SNHLY and FYNNEI. TCRdb passed the reads through MiXCR, listing each CDR3 protein once. The table has a few hundred thousand distinct CDR3 sequences, around a sixth seen once. Worth noting for this clonotype: Its cognate antigen is unknown.

The V call is TRBV2, the J call TRBJ2-7; TRBD1 agrees at 10 bases. The receptor's source is a human donor in good health (CMV status not recorded). Some clones in this sample may be carry-over from other donors' samples. The sample was PBMCs. The CDR3 nucleotides are TGTGCCAGCACCGGGACAGGGGACGGCGAGCAGTACTTC. Translating it yields CASTGTGDGEQYF.